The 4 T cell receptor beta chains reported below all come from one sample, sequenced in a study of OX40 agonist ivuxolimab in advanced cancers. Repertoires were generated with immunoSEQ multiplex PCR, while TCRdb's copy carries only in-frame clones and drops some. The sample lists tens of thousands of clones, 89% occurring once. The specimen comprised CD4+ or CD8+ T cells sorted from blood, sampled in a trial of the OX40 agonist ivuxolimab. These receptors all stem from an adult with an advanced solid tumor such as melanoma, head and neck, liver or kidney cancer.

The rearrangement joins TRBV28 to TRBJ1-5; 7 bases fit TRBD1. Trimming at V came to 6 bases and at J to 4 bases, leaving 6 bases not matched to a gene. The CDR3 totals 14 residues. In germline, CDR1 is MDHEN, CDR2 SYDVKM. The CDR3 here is CASRPGQINQPQHF. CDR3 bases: TGTGCCAGCAGACCGGGACAGATAAATCAGCCCCAGCATTTT.

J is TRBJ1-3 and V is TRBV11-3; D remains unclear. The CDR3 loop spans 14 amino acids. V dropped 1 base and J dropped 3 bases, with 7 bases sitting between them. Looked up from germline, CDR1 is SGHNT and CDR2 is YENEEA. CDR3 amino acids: CASSLGADGNTIYF. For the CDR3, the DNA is TGTGCCAGCAGCTTAGGGGCAGATGGAAACACCATATATTTT.

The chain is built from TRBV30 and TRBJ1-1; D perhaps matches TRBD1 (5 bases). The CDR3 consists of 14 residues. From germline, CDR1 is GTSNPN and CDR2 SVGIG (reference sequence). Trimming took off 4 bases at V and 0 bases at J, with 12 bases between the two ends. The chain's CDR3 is CAWKVGGMNTEAFF. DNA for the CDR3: TGTGCCTGGAAGGTGGGGGGGATGAACACTGAAGCTTTCTTT.

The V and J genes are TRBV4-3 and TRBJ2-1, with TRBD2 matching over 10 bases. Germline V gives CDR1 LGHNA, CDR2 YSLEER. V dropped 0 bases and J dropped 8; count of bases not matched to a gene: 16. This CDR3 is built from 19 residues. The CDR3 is CASSQEAHSGRAFSHEQFF. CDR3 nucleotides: TGCGCCAGCAGCCAAGAGGCCCACAGCGGGAGGGCCTTCAGTCATGAGCAGTTCTTC.